This T cell receptor beta chain was found in a study of T cell responses to AZD1222 COVID-19 vaccine. Points from the study as a whole: Samples come after the peak T cell response, not at day 14.

The ends lost 4 bases at V and 0 bases at J; junction bases unmatched: 2. CDR1 and CDR2 (germline): LGHDT, YNNKEL (reference sequence). The CDR3 has 14 amino acids. Using immunoSEQ multiplex PCR, the repertoire was profiled, and TCRdb retains in-frame clones only, with some absent. The repertoire holds tens of thousands of clones, approximately 80% seen once, with about 5% in the top ten. On this clone: Its antigen is still unknown.

The input for sequencing was peripheral blood, taken 28 days after the second AZD1222 dose. V gene TRBV3-1 (or the pseudogene TRBV3-2) combines with J gene TRBJ1-2; 7 bases are shared with TRBD1. This receptor was obtained from an adult who received the AZD1222 COVID-19 vaccine. The CDR3 DNA follows: TGTGCCAGCAGCCGACAGGGCGCTAACTATGGCTACACCTTC. Translating gives CASSRQGANYGYTF.